These 13 T cell receptor beta chains came from one sample sequenced in a study of cytomegalovirus exposure and HLA in healthy donors. The PCR employed 60 Vbeta primers together with 13 Jbeta primers. Measured with immunoSEQ multiplex PCR; TCRdb has only the in-frame clones, and not every one. The data show about 200,000 clones, with 77% seen just once and over 2% held by the top ten. Sequencing was performed on PBMCs. Source of these receptors: a woman in her thirties in good health and CMV-seropositive.

The chain joins TRBV30 to TRBJ1-1, with TRBD1 as a possible D gene (5 bases). Germline values: CDR1 GTSNPN, CDR2 SVGIG (reference sequence). V was pared by 5 bases and J by 4 bases, with 20 bases between. This CDR3 comprises 15 residues. This CDR3 is CAWDGTGGGGTEAFF. The CDR3 nucleotides are TGTGCCTGGGACGGAACTGGGGGAGGAGGCACTGAAGCTTTCTTT.

The CDR3 DNA follows: TGTGCCACCAATGGACTAGCGGGGACCTCAGATACGCAGTATTTT. As protein: CATNGLAGTSDTQYF. The rearrangement uses TRBV19 and TRBJ2-3, with 12 bases that match TRBD2. Trimming removed 10 bases from V and 4 bases from J; junction bases left unmatched: 9. The V gene's germline CDR1 is LNHDA and CDR2 SQIVND (reference sequence). This CDR3 has 15 amino acids. The entire variable domain, with the rest obtained from reference TRBV19 and TRBJ2-3, is as follows: DGGITQSPKYLFRKEGQNVTLSCEQNLNHDAMYWYRQDPGQGLRLIYYSQIVNDFQKGDIAEGYSVSREKKESFPLTVTSAQKNPTAFYLCATNGLAGTSDTQYFGPGTRLTVL.

The chain has TRBV4-3 and TRBJ2-7, with a tentative D call TRBD1 (5 bases). The CDR3 runs 17 residues. Between the trimmed V and J ends, which lost 1 base and 3 bases, there was a span of 19 bases. Germline-derived CDR1 and CDR2 are LGHNA and YSLEER. The CDR3 region is CASSQVPIGQGNYEQYF. CDR3 bases: TGCGCCAGCAGCCAAGTTCCAATAGGGCAGGGTAACTACGAGCAGTACTTC.

The DNA of the CDR3 is TGCAGCGTTGACACAGATGAAGCTTTCTTT. Translating it yields CSVDTDEAFF. The genes are TRBV29-1 and TRBJ1-1; no firm D call. Germline V lookup: CDR1 SQVTM, CDR2 ANQGSEA. The V end was cut by 3 bases, the J end by 7 bases, with 6 bases between. This CDR3 contains 10 residues.

V is TRBV9 and J is TRBJ1-6; 7 positions agree with TRBD1. This CDR3 has 18 residues. Germline lookup yields CDR1 SGDLS and CDR2 YYNGEE. V shed 0 bases and J 2 bases; nucleotides not matched to a gene: 8. The CDR3 spells CASSVDSIGTAYNSPLHF. CDR3 DNA: TGTGCCAGCAGCGTAGATTCCATTGGGACAGCCTATAATTCACCCCTCCACTTT. Together with reference TRBV9 and TRBJ1-6, the CDR3 gives the full variable domain: DSGVTQTPKHLITATGQRVTLRCSPRSGDLSVYWYQQSLDQGLQFLIQYYNGEERAKGNILERFSAQQFPDLHSELNLSSLELGDSALYFCASSVDSIGTAYNSPLHFGNGTRLTVT.

The chain links TRBV15 to TRBJ1-5; 8 nucleotides line up with TRBD1. This CDR3 spans 15 amino acids. J gave up 4 bases and V 4 bases, and 6 bases lay outside the gene matches. Germline CDR1 reads LNHNV; CDR2 reads YYDKDF (reference sequence). The CDR3 region is CATSKGQGRNQPQHF. For the CDR3, the DNA is TGTGCCACCAGCAAAGGACAGGGTCGGAATCAGCCCCAGCATTTT.

This chain joins TRBV6-5 and TRBJ2-7; 9 bases line up with TRBD1. Germline V lookup: CDR1 MNHEY, CDR2 SVGAGI. This CDR3 is built from 13 residues. Trimming at V came to 8 bases and at J to 3 bases, leaving 5 bases not matched to a gene. CDR3 nucleotide sequence: TGTGCCAGCCTGGGACAGGGACACTACGAGCAGTACTTC. The encoded protein is CASLGQGHYEQYF.

The V and J genes are TRBV10-3 and TRBJ1-5; no firm D call. The CDR3 has 12 amino acids. Germline V gene data show CDR1 as ENHRY and CDR2 as SYGVKD. Between the trimmed V and J ends, which lost 3 bases and 9 bases, there was a span of 9 bases. Here the CDR3 reads CAISDKQLPQHF. The CDR3 DNA sequence: TGTGCCATCAGTGATAAACAGCTGCCCCAGCATTTT.

The chain links TRBV27 to TRBJ1-6; D ambiguous. Trimming cost V 3 bases and J 0 bases, with 12 bases left between them. The germline CDR1 and CDR2 sequences are MNHEY and SMNVEV (reference sequence). CDR3 length: 17 residues. The chain's CDR3 is CASSFSRQTSYNSPLHF. Written as DNA, the CDR3 is TGTGCCAGCAGTTTTTCCCGACAAACCTCCTATAATTCACCCCTCCACTTT.

V gene TRBV2 combines with J gene TRBJ1-2; TRBD1 agrees at 7 bases. Germline V gives CDR1 SNHLY, CDR2 FYNNEI. CDR3 size: 14 residues. J gave up 3 bases and V 7 bases, and 8 bases lay outside the gene matches. The CDR3 loop reads CASNRQGADYGYTF. The CDR3 DNA reads TGTGCCAGCAACCGACAGGGAGCCGACTATGGCTACACCTTC. Looking up the rest from reference TRBV2 and TRBJ1-2 gives the full variable domain: EPEVTQTPSHQVTQMGQEVILRCVPISNHLYFYWYRQILGQKVEFLVSFYNNEISEKSEIFDDQFSVERPDGSNFTLKIRSTKLEDSAMYFCASNRQGADYGYTFGSGTRLTVV.

The chain joins TRBV27 to TRBJ1-1; D call uncertain. Germline V gives CDR1 MNHEY, CDR2 SMNVEV (reference sequence). CDR3 length: 14 residues. V was pared by 6 bases and J by 4 bases, with 15 bases between. The CDR3 protein is CASSRSEEGTEAFF. The CDR3 nucleotides read TGTGCCAGCAGCCGAAGTGAGGAAGGCACTGAAGCTTTCTTT.

This sequence joins TRBV7-3 and TRBJ2-5; 9 bases are shared with TRBD2. This CDR3 spans 17 amino acids. J lost 2 bases, V lost 2 bases, and 9 bases had no gene match. In germline, CDR1 is SGHTA, CDR2 FQGTGA. CDR3 in amino acids: CASSLLGRLAGQETQYF. CDR3 bases: TGTGCCAGCAGCTTATTGGGAAGGCTAGCGGGGCAAGAGACCCAGTACTTC.

The chain has TRBV7-2 and TRBJ2-5; a possible D gene is TRBD2 (5 bases). V was shortened by 1 base and J by 5 bases, with 14 bases between the two germline ends. The CDR3 has 15 residues. Germline V gene sequence: CDR1 SGHTA, CDR2 FQGNSA. This chain's CDR3 is CASSLGLSGKETQYF. CDR3 bases: TGTGCCAGCAGCTTAGGTCTCTCGGGAAAGGAGACCCAGTACTTC.